These T cell receptor beta chains were read from a single sample in a study of Graves' ophthalmopathy and Graves' hyperthyroidism. TCRdb re-analysed the multiplex PCR reads in MiXCR, keeping a single row per CDR3 protein. The sample shows about 620,000 distinct CDR3 sequences, about 20% of them seen only once. The sequencing sample was made of peripheral blood. These receptors all come from a woman aged 18-35 years with stable Graves' hyperthyroidism. Some clones in this sample may be carry-over from other donors' samples. CDR3s include the opening cysteine and the closing phenylalanine or tryptophan. A D gene is named only where the DNA matches it firmly. The size of a clone is reported for some rows only, either as once, few or many, or as a class for expanded clones.

many,TRBJ1-5,TRBV20-1,-,CSAKDTSNQPQHF,TGCAGTGCTAAGGACACTAGCAATCAGCCCCAGCATTTT
many,TRBJ2-5,TRBV4-1,TRBD2,CASSQALAGGIETQYF,TGCGCCAGCAGCCAAGCACTAGCGGGGGGGATAGAGACCCAGTACTTC
few,TRBJ2-5,TRBV3-1,-,CASSPRRLERQETQYF,TGTGCCAGCAGCCCAAGGAGACTAGAGCGGCAAGAGACCCAGTACTTC
-,TRBJ2-5,TRBV12-3/TRBV12-4,TRBD2,CASERRGALGETQYF,TGTGCCAGCGAGAGGCGGGGGGCTCTGGGAGAGACCCAGTACTTC
many,TRBJ1-2,TRBV6-1,-,CASKEGTYGYTF,TGTGCCAGCAAGGAAGGGACCTATGGCTACACCTTC
many,TRBJ1-2,TRBV7-3,-,CASSLDTNYGYTF,TGTGCCAGCAGCTTAGACACCAACTATGGCTACACCTTC
many,TRBJ2-2,TRBV5-1,TRBD2,CASSRTSGRVNTGELFF,TGCGCCAGCAGCCGGACTAGCGGGAGGGTGAACACCGGGGAGCTGTTTTTT
many,TRBJ1-3,TRBV5-6,-,CASSLAGHYSGNTIYF,TGTGCCAGCAGCCTTGCGGGACACTACTCTGGAAACACCATATATTTT
few,TRBJ1-1,TRBV6-1,-,CASSVGGRLNWWAFF,TGTGCCAGCAGTGTGGGGGGCAGGCTGAACTGGTGGGCTTTCTTT
many,TRBJ2-5,TRBV12-3/TRBV12-4,-,CASTPLRETQYF,TGTGCCAGCACCCCATTACGAGAGACCCAGTACTTC
-,TRBJ2-5,TRBV7-8,-,CASSPLQRGETQYF,TGTGCCAGCAGCCCGTTACAGAGGGGAGAGACCCAGTACTTC
-,TRBJ2-2,TRBV2,TRBD1,CATGQGGTGELFF,TGTGCCACAGGACAGGGGGGCACCGGGGAGCTGTTTTTT
-,TRBJ1-6,TRBV12-3/TRBV12-4,TRBD1,CASSFETGGVGYNSPLHF,TGTGCCAGCAGTTTCGAGACAGGGGGCGTCGGGTATAATTCACCCCTCCACTTT
many,TRBJ2-7,TRBV20-1,TRBD2,CSARDRKTSGVYEQYF,TGCAGTGCTAGAGATAGAAAGACTAGCGGGGTCTACGAGCAGTACTTC
few,TRBJ1-1,TRBV5-1,-,CASSLTGPLSDTEAFF,TGCGCCAGCAGCCTTACCGGGCCCCTCTCTGACACTGAAGCTTTCTTT
many,TRBJ2-5,TRBV5-8,-,CASSLYTLKETQYF,TGTGCCAGCAGCCTTTACACGCTAAAAGAGACCCAGTACTTC
many,TRBJ1-5,TRBV11-2,-,CASSPSIQGAGQPQHF,TGTGCCAGCAGCCCTAGTATACAAGGGGCCGGTCAGCCCCAGCATTTT
many,TRBJ2-7,TRBV5-1,-,CASSSTTRSEQYF,TGCGCCAGCAGCTCCACAACCCGCAGCGAGCAGTACTTC
-,TRBJ1-3,TRBV6-1,-,CASSEGRTRRAGNTIYF,TGTGCCAGCAGTGAAGGAAGGACCAGGAGGGCTGGAAACACCATATATTTT
-,TRBJ2-4,TRBV12-3/TRBV12-4,-,CASSFEGYIQYF,TGTGCCAGCAGTTTTGAGGGTTACATTCAGTACTTC
few,TRBJ1-1,TRBV10-2,-,CASSPVREGGNTEAFF,TGCGCCAGCAGCCCGGTCAGAGAAGGTGGGAACACTGAAGCTTTCTTT
-,TRBJ2-7,TRBV12-3/TRBV12-4,-,CASSSGLVHEQYF,TGTGCCAGCAGTTCCGGGCTTGTCCACGAGCAGTACTTC
many,TRBJ1-5,TRBV29-1,-,CSLRLDGNQPQHF,TGCAGCTTGCGATTGGACGGGAATCAGCCCCAGCATTTT
many,TRBJ2-2,TRBV11-2,TRBD2,CASSLELAGGRRELFF,TGTGCCAGCAGCTTAGAACTAGCGGGGGGGCGCAGGGAGCTGTTTTTT
many,TRBJ1-2,TRBV20-1,-,CSARDRRGRSGGYTF,TGCAGTGCTAGAGATAGGAGAGGGAGGAGTGGCGGCTACACCTTC
many,TRBJ1-1,TRBV4-1,-,CASSQGTLNTEAFF,TGTGCCAGCAGCCAAGGGACACTGAACACTGAAGCTTTCTTT
many,TRBJ1-1,TRBV7-3,-,CASSLTGGVNTEAFF,TGTGCCAGCAGCTTAACCGGGGGGGTGAACACTGAAGCTTTCTTT
many,TRBJ1-5,TRBV6-2/TRBV6-3,-,CASSSPWGLGNQPQHF,TGTGCCAGCAGCTCACCGTGGGGGCTTGGCAATCAGCCCCAGCATTTT
many,TRBJ2-7,TRBV15,TRBD2,CATSKTSGTYEQYF,TGTGCCACCAGCAAGACTAGCGGGACCTACGAGCAGTACTTC
-,TRBJ1-2,TRBV19,-,CASSIEEGSRYGYTF,TGTGCCAGTAGTATAGAAGAGGGCTCACGCTATGGCTACACCTTC
many,TRBJ1-5,TRBV28,-,CASSPTGLSQPQHF,TGTGCCAGCAGTCCTACAGGGTTATCTCAGCCCCAGCATTTT
many,TRBJ2-7,TRBV12-3/TRBV12-4,TRBD1,CASRGTGVEQYF,TGTGCCAGCAGAGGAACAGGGGTCGAGCAGTACTTC
many,TRBJ2-7,TRBV6-2/TRBV6-3,-,CASSYGAGRPSYEQYF,TGTGCCAGCAGTTACGGTGCAGGGAGGCCCTCCTACGAGCAGTACTTC
-,TRBJ2-2,TRBV30,-,CAWNRGLSNTGELFF,TGTGCCTGGAACCGGGGACTCTCGAACACCGGGGAGCTGTTTTTT
many,TRBJ2-5,TRBV2,-,CASGGTNQETQYF,TGTGCCAGCGGTGGGACAAACCAAGAGACCCAGTACTTC
many,TRBJ2-3,TRBV6-1,-,CASFSQGTDTQYF,TGTGCCAGCTTTTCACAGGGCACAGATACGCAGTATTTT
-,TRBJ2-7,TRBV28,TRBD2,CASSGRVTSGGPRSYEQYF,TGTGCCAGCAGCGGGAGAGTGACTAGCGGGGGGCCTCGGTCCTACGAGCAGTACTTC
many,TRBJ1-2,TRBV12-3/TRBV12-4,-,CASSLLGGDYGYTF,TGTGCCAGCAGTTTACTCGGAGGGGACTATGGCTACACCTTC
-,TRBJ1-2,TRBV28,-,CASSPSGAINYGYTF,TGTGCCAGCAGTCCTTCAGGGGCAATCAACTATGGCTACACCTTC